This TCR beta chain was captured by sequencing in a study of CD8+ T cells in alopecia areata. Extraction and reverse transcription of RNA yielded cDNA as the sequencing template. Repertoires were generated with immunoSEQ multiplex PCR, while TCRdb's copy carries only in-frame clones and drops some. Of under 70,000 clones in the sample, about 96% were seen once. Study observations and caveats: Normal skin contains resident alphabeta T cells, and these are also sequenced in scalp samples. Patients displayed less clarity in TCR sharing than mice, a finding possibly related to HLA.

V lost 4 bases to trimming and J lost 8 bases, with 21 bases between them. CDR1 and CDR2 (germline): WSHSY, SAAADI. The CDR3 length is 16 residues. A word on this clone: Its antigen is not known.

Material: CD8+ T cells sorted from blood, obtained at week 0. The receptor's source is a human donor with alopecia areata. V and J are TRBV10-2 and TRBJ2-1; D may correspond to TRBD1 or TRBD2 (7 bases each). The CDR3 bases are TGCGCCAGCAGTGCCTGGGGGGAGGGGGCAAGGGATGAGCAGTTCTTC. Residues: CASSAWGEGARDEQFF.